Each of the 26 T cell receptor beta chains below was sequenced from the same sample in a study of patients and donors after allogeneic stem cell transplantation. TCRdb ran MiXCR on the RT-PCR reads and lists one entry per CDR3 protein. The sample holds about 150,000 distinct CDR3 sequences, about a third seen once. Sequenced material: blood, either unsorted or a sorted T cell fraction (not recorded which). These receptors originate from a human donor who was either an allogeneic HSCT recipient or a stem cell or donor lymphocyte infusion donor (not recorded which). It is not recorded whose cells these are; they may come from a transplant donor.

This clonotype was observed a few times. The chain uses TRBV25-1 and TRBJ2-1, with no clear D. From germline, CDR1 is MGHDK and CDR2 SYGVNS. This CDR3 has 12 amino acids. The V end lost 3 bases, the J end lost 10 bases, and 10 bases lay between the germline ends. In DNA, the CDR3 is TGTGCCAGCAGTGAGGCACCACTGGAGCAGTTCTTC. This translates into CASSEAPLEQFF.

This clonotype appeared a few times. This chain joins TRBV5-1 and TRBJ1-1; D ambiguous. Germline lookup yields CDR1 SGHRS and CDR2 YFSETQ. CDR3 size: 14 residues. V was clipped by 1 base and J by 1 base, with 8 bases between them. The CDR3 loop is CASSLTGANTEAFF. The CDR3 bases are TGCGCCAGCAGCTTGACGGGAGCGAACACTGAAGCTTTCTTT. Full variable domain (missing parts from reference TRBV5-1 and TRBJ1-1): KAGVTQTPRYLIKTRGQQVTLSCSPISGHRSVSWYQQTPGQGLQFLFEYFSETQRNKGNFPGRFSGRQFSNSRSEMNVSTLELGDSALYLCASSLTGANTEAFFGQGTRLTVV.

The V call is TRBV20-1, the J call TRBJ1-4; no firm D call. CDR3 size: 10 residues. Trimming removed 6 bases at V and 10 bases at J, with 9 bases between. Germline V gene lookup returns CDR1 DFQATT and CDR2 SNEGSKA (reference sequence). Here the CDR3 reads CSAPAGKLFF. In DNA, the CDR3 is TGCAGTGCCCCTGCTGGAAAACTGTTTTTT.

This clonotype was picked up a small number of times. This chain connects TRBV12-3 or TRBV12-4 to TRBJ1-5; D is uncertain. The CDR3 spans 15 residues. V was shortened by 1 base and J by 3 bases, with 10 bases between the two germline ends. The CDR3 here is CASSLGSDFNQPQHF. The CDR3 nucleotides are TGTGCCAGCAGTTTAGGCAGCGATTTCAATCAGCCCCAGCATTTT.

The chain is built from TRBV20-1 and TRBJ2-1; possibly TRBD1 or TRBD2 for D (5 bases each). Germline V lookup: CDR1 DFQATT, CDR2 SNEGSKA (reference sequence). V shed 0 bases and J shed 1 base, with 10 bases lying between them. The length of the CDR3 is 15 residues. CDR3 nucleotide sequence: TGCAGTGCTAGAGATTTGTGGGGGTCCTACAATGAGCAGTTCTTC. It codes for CSARDLWGSYNEQFF.

The chain carries TRBV9 and TRBJ2-5; 8 bases align to TRBD2. Germline loops: CDR1 SGDLS, CDR2 YYNGEE. The CDR3 loop spans 15 amino acids. Unmatched junction bases numbered 6, after V lost 3 bases and J lost 2 bases. The CDR3: CASSDTGGPQETQYF. The CDR3 DNA reads TGTGCCAGCAGCGACACGGGGGGGCCTCAAGAGACCCAGTACTTC.

The rearrangement uses TRBV2 and TRBJ2-7; weak D call: TRBD2 (5 bases). Germline CDR1 reads SNHLY; CDR2 reads FYNNEI. This CDR3 comprises 12 residues. V gave up 6 bases and J gave up 3 bases, with 9 bases separating them. In nucleotides, the CDR3 is TGTGCCAGCAGCCGACTAAGCTACGAGCAGTACGTC. This codes for CASSRLSYEQYV.

This clonotype occurred a few times. This rearrangement joins TRBV12-3 or TRBV12-4 to TRBJ1-2; TRBD1 aligns across 7 bases. The length of the CDR3 is 13 residues. V lost 3 bases, J lost 7 bases, and 5 bases stayed unmatched. CDR3 in amino acids: CASSFTGVAGYTF. In DNA form, the CDR3 reads TGTGCCAGCAGTTTCACAGGGGTCGCTGGCTACACCTTC.

The rearrangement uses TRBV7-3 and TRBJ1-1, with a weak D call TRBD1 (6 bases). The germline CDR1 and CDR2 sequences are SGHTA and FQGTGA. This CDR3 spans 12 amino acids. V lost 5 bases and J lost 7, with 11 bases in between. The CDR3 nucleotides are TGTGCCAGCAGCCCCAGGGGTGGTGAAGCTTTCTTT. Translation: CASSPRGGEAFF.

This clonotype turned up a few times. J is TRBJ2-5 and V is TRBV6-5; 9 bases match TRBD1. Germline V gene data show CDR1 as MNHEY and CDR2 as SVGAGI. V shed 6 bases and J 5 bases; nucleotides not matched to a gene: 4. This CDR3 is 13 amino acids long. CDR3 sequence reads: CASRRTGEETQYF. CDR3 nucleotide sequence: TGTGCCAGCAGGCGGACAGGGGAGGAGACCCAGTACTTC.

The sample holds a few counts of this clonotype. This chain uses TRBV9 with TRBJ1-4; a possible D gene is TRBD1 (5 bases). Trimming cost V 0 bases and J 3 bases, with 12 bases left between them. Germline-derived CDR1 and CDR2 are SGDLS and YYNGEE. The CDR3 is 16 amino acids. The CDR3 sequence is CASSVGRGRSNEKLFF. CDR3 nucleotide sequence: TGTGCCAGCAGCGTAGGAAGGGGAAGATCTAATGAAAAACTGTTTTTT.

This clonotype was seen a single time. The chain links TRBV12-3 or TRBV12-4 to TRBJ1-6, with D maybe TRBD1 (6 bases). Trimming left V 5 bases short and J 7 bases short, with 15 bases between. CDR3 length: 15 amino acids. The chain's CDR3 is CASSNWAGENSPLHF. In nucleotides, the CDR3 is TGTGCCAGCAGTAACTGGGCAGGGGAAAATTCACCCCTCCACTTT.

The chain links TRBV7-3 to TRBJ1-6; D unresolved. V dropped 6 bases and J dropped 9 bases, with 15 bases sitting between them. Germline values: CDR1 SGHTA, CDR2 FQGTGA. This CDR3 is 14 amino acids long. CDR3 nucleotides: TGTGCCAGCAGTTCCGGGGTGGGAGCTTCACCCCTCCACTTT. Translation: CASSSGVGASPLHF.

This rearrangement joins TRBV12-3 or TRBV12-4 to TRBJ2-3; 7 bases are a match to TRBD2. Trimming at V came to 7 bases and at J to 3 bases, leaving 4 bases not matched to a gene. The length of the CDR3 is 13 residues. The DNA of the CDR3 is TGTGCCAGCAACCGGGACTATACAGATACGCAGTATTTT. Encoded protein: CASNRDYTDTQYF.

This clonotype occurred a few times. The chain couples TRBV5-1 to TRBJ1-2, with TRBD1 matching 7 bases. The length of the CDR3 is 14 residues. Trimming at V came to 4 bases and at J to 0 bases, leaving 3 bases not matched to a gene. Germline V gene data show CDR1 as SGHRS and CDR2 as YFSETQ. In DNA form, the CDR3 reads TGCGCCAGCAGCCCGACAGGGTCTAACTATGGCTACACCTTC. Protein: CASSPTGSNYGYTF.

A single count supports this clonotype. CDR3 nucleotide sequence: TGCAGTGCACCCGGGGGCCTTCGGCGGTTCGATGAGCAGTTCTTC. This encodes CSAPGGLRRFDEQFF. J is TRBJ2-1 and V is TRBV20-1; D is perhaps TRBD1 or TRBD2 (6 bases each). Germline CDR1 reads DFQATT; CDR2 reads SNEGSKA (reference sequence). V lost 6 bases and J lost 8, with 23 bases in between. The CDR3 sequence is 15 residues long.

This clonotype was seen more than once but under ten times. V usage is TRBV20-1 and J usage is TRBJ1-5, with D possibly matching TRBD1 (5 bases). V was clipped by 3 bases and J by 1 base, with 13 bases between them. The CDR3 is 15 amino acids. Germline CDR1 and CDR2: DFQATT and SNEGSKA (reference sequence). The CDR3 here is CSARFQGGSNQPQHF. The CDR3 nucleotides are TGCAGTGCTAGGTTCCAGGGAGGCAGCAATCAGCCCCAGCATTTT.

This clonotype was recorded only once. The chain combines TRBV12-3 or TRBV12-4 with TRBJ2-1, with D unclear. The CDR3 has 12 amino acids. V lost 1 base, J lost 8 bases, and 6 bases lay in between. The CDR3 is CASSLGNDEQFF. Here the CDR3 DNA reads TGTGCCAGCAGTTTAGGCAACGATGAGCAGTTCTTC.

There are a few counts of this clonotype. The V and J genes are TRBV12-3 or TRBV12-4 and TRBJ1-1; no firm D call. Trimming stripped 7 bases from V and 2 bases from J, with 11 bases between. The CDR3 extends over 13 amino acids. The CDR3 reads CASNQDLNTEAFF. CDR3 in DNA: TGTGCCAGCAACCAGGACTTAAACACTGAAGCTTTCTTT.

The chain couples TRBV3-1 to TRBJ1-5, with D unresolved. Trimming removed 8 bases from V and 3 bases from J, with 14 bases in between. The CDR3 length is 14 residues. Looked up from germline, CDR1 is LGHDT and CDR2 is YNNKEL (reference sequence). Here the CDR3 reads CASGVSLDNQPQHF. The CDR3 bases are TGTGCCAGCGGAGTCAGCCTTGACAATCAGCCCCAGCATTTT.

This clonotype was observed once. In DNA form, the CDR3 reads TGTGCCAGCAGGCGTACGACCCTTTTAAACACCATATATTTT. Residues: CASRRTTLLNTIYF. This rearrangement joins TRBV6-6 to TRBJ1-3; D is ambiguous. V shed 6 bases and J shed 6 bases, with 15 bases lying between them. Germline CDR1 is MNHNY and CDR2 is SVGAGI (reference sequence). The CDR3 has 14 residues.

CDR3 region: CASTGTYEQYF. In nucleotides, the CDR3 is TGTGCCAGCACCGGAACCTACGAGCAGTACTTC. The chain carries TRBV6-2 or TRBV6-3 and TRBJ2-7; D is unresolved. The V gene lost 7 bases and the J gene lost 2 bases, with 6 bases spanning the gap. This CDR3 comprises 11 residues. Germline V gives CDR1 MNHEY, CDR2 SVGEGT.

The chain joins TRBV6-5 to TRBJ2-2, with 7 bases fitting TRBD1. The CDR3 runs to 15 residues. Germline lookup yields CDR1 MNHEY and CDR2 SVGAGI. The J segment lost 9 bases and the V segment lost 5 bases, leaving 12 bases of the junction unmatched. CDR3 coding DNA: TGTGCCAGCAGTCGTGGGGACAGTTCCAGTCGGGAGCTGTTTTTT. Its protein product is CASSRGDSSSRELFF.

The chain is built from TRBV12-3 or TRBV12-4 and TRBJ2-2, with 13 bases matching TRBD2. This CDR3 contains 17 residues. After removal of 8 bases from V and 4 bases from J, the junction contained 10 bases not matched to a gene. The CDR3 spells CASARLAGGLRTGELFF. CDR3 DNA sequence: TGTGCCAGCGCGAGACTAGCGGGGGGCCTACGCACCGGGGAGCTGTTTTTT.

This clonotype was observed a handful of times. V gene TRBV15 combines with J gene TRBJ1-1; perhaps TRBD1 as D (5 bases). From germline, CDR1 is LNHNV and CDR2 YYDKDF (reference sequence). CDR3 length: 11 amino acids. V was trimmed by 8 bases and J by 6 bases, leaving 10 bases between them. The CDR3 sequence is CATARGAEAFF. CDR3 bases: TGTGCCACCGCCCGGGGGGCTGAAGCTTTCTTT.

This clonotype was detected a few times. This chain joins TRBV27 and TRBJ1-2, with no clear D. The CDR3 contains 14 residues. V was clipped by 2 bases and J by 4 bases, with 11 bases between them. Germline CDR1 and CDR2: MNHEY and SMNVEV (reference sequence). The CDR3 DNA reads as TGTGCCAGCAGTTTACGGCAGGTTGGCTATGGCTACACCTTC. It codes for CASSLRQVGYGYTF.